These 10 T cell receptor beta chains came from one sample sequenced in a study of cytomegalovirus exposure and HLA in healthy donors (TCRdb year 2017). The library was produced with the immunoSEQ multiplex PCR assay. The multiplex PCR relied on a mix of 60 forward primers for TCR Vbeta segments and 13 reverse primers for TCR Jbeta segments. TCRdb provides this immuneACCESS table in a form limited to in-frame rearrangements. Some clones are lacking; in checked studies, under half of them reflect an unresolved V gene, and why the rest are absent is not known. In this sample the table shows roughly 170,000 clones, approximately 82% of which occur a single time. The ten biggest clones cover approximately 1.6% of the sample. Sample: PBMCs. The receptors derive from a male donor in good health and CMV-seronegative.

The V gene is TRBV18, the J gene TRBJ1-5; 7 nucleotides align to TRBD1. V dropped 2 bases and J dropped 6; count of bases not matched to a gene: 4. Looked up from germline, CDR1 is KGHSH and CDR2 is LQKENI. The CDR3 contains 14 residues. The CDR3 sequence is CASSPGQVGQPQHF. In DNA form, the CDR3 reads TGTGCCAGCTCACCAGGACAGGTGGGTCAGCCCCAGCATTTT.

The chain links TRBV5-1 to TRBJ1-2; no clear D. Germline V gene lookup returns CDR1 SGHRS and CDR2 YFSETQ. The CDR3 consists of 14 residues. V dropped 4 bases and J dropped 4 bases, with 14 bases sitting between them. This CDR3 is CASSPGEQVYGYTF. The CDR3 bases are TGCGCCAGCAGCCCCGGGGAGCAGGTCTATGGCTACACCTTC.

Only a few counts were recorded for this clone. CDR3 residues: CASSLYSSATNEKLFF. CDR3 nucleotides: TGTGCCAGCAGTTTGTACAGCTCAGCAACTAATGAAAAACTGTTTTTT. This sequence joins TRBV28 and TRBJ1-4; D is unclear. CDR1 is MDHEN and CDR2 is SYDVKM in the germline V gene. The V end was cut by 3 bases, the J end by 0 bases, with 11 bases between. The CDR3 loop spans 16 amino acids.

The chain links TRBV5-4 to TRBJ2-7, with 9 bases identical to TRBD1. V shed 4 bases, J shed 6 bases, and the junction held 11 bases outside the gene matches. The CDR3 sequence is 15 residues long. Germline assignment: CDR1 SGHNT and CDR2 YYREEE (reference sequence). DNA of the CDR3: TGTGCCAGCAGCCGACAGGGACAGGGCCGCGGCGAGCAGTACTTC. Its protein is CASSRQGQGRGEQYF.

This clone was detected only a few times. V gene TRBV19 combines with J gene TRBJ2-1, with TRBD2 matching 9 bases. The CDR3 covers 16 residues. J lost 3 bases, V lost 5 bases, and 8 bases had no gene match. Germline V gene data show CDR1 as LNHDA and CDR2 as SQIVND (reference sequence). This CDR3 is CASSSVASGNYNEQFF. CDR3 coding DNA: TGTGCCAGTAGTTCGGTAGCTAGCGGGAACTACAATGAGCAGTTCTTC.

This chain uses TRBV5-1 with TRBJ1-2; D gene uncertain. CDR1 and CDR2 (germline): SGHRS, YFSETQ. The V and J ends lost 3 bases and 0 bases respectively, with 9 bases between them. This CDR3 has 14 residues. For the CDR3, the DNA is TGCGCCAGCAGCTCACCGACATCTAACTATGGCTACACCTTC. This gives the protein CASSSPTSNYGYTF.

The rearrangement uses TRBV14 and TRBJ2-2, with no clear D. CDR1 and CDR2 from the germline V gene are SGHDN and FVKESK. CDR3 length: 13 amino acids. With 2 bases removed from V and 7 bases from J, the gap between germline ends came to 8 bases. The CDR3 reads CASSQFIGGELFF. CDR3 coding DNA: TGTGCCAGCAGCCAATTCATCGGCGGGGAGCTGTTTTTT.

In nucleotides, the CDR3 is TGCGCCAGCAGCCAGGGGACAGCTTACTTCAATCAGCCCCAGCATTTT. Protein product: CASSQGTAYFNQPQHF. The rearrangement uses TRBV4-1 and TRBJ1-5; TRBD1 matches at 7 bases. Trimming took 3 bases from V and 3 from J; bases not matched to a gene: 8. Germline values: CDR1 MGHRA, CDR2 YSYEKL. This CDR3 has 16 amino acids.

This chain connects TRBV19 to TRBJ2-1; D perhaps matches TRBD1 (5 bases). Germline-derived CDR1 and CDR2 are LNHDA and SQIVND (reference sequence). The CDR3 covers 16 residues. Trimming took off 8 bases at V and 1 base at J, with 18 bases between the two ends. The CDR3 DNA follows: TGTGCCAGTTCCACCCTCCGACAGACATCCTACAATGAGCAGTTCTTC. Its translation is CASSTLRQTSYNEQFF.

The rearrangement uses TRBV6-1 and TRBJ1-2; unclear D gene. This CDR3 comprises 13 residues. The V gene's germline CDR1 is MNHNS and CDR2 SASEGT. Trimming took off 7 bases at V and 3 bases at J, with 12 bases between the two ends. Here the CDR3 DNA reads TGTGCCAGCACCGAGAGGCACCACTATGGCTACACCTTC. It translates to CASTERHHYGYTF.